This TCR beta chain was retrieved from a study of blood T cells in healthy people across ages. Study-level findings and limits: Underestimates were what the diversity estimates from one million T cells were considered to be. A roughly linear age-dependent decrease characterized TCR beta diversity per million T cells.

A sample-barcoded 5' primer and a J-beta primer mix were used in a second PCR of roughly 7 to 11 cycles. Each cDNA was tagged by a template-switch adaptor containing 12 random nucleotides. TCRdb reprocessed the 5' RACE reads with MiXCR, giving one entry per CDR3 protein. The sample includes 800,000 or so distinct CDR3 sequences, just under 25% of them seen just once. Germline-derived CDR1 and CDR2 are SNHLY and FYNNEI. The CDR3 is 14 amino acids. Trimming removed 6 bases at V and 3 bases at J, with 15 bases between. This clonotype has at least ten counts. The antigen is unknown. In addition, the sample was reused for a study of T cells of mothers and their children.

The gene calls are TRBV2 and TRBJ2-7; weak D call: TRBD2 (7 bases). This receptor was identified in a boy aged 10-17 years in good health. The source material was blood. CDR3 region: CASSEGGLLYEQYF. The CDR3 bases are TGTGCCAGCAGCGAGGGGGGGCTTCTCTACGAGCAGTACTTC.